This TCR beta chain is drawn from a study of yellow fever vaccine responses in identical twins. Study-wide points: Reports say the vaccine T cell response in twins looked partly convergent and partly personalized.

Comments on this clonotype: Its specificity is unknown.

V shed 3 bases, J shed 5 bases, and the junction held 7 bases outside the gene matches. Germline lookup yields CDR1 SGHAT and CDR2 FQDESV (reference sequence). The CDR3 sequence is 16 residues long. TCRdb ran MiXCR on the RT-PCR reads and lists one entry per CDR3 protein. The sample yields 20,000 or so distinct CDR3 sequences, around three quarters seen once. The chain uses TRBV11-1 and TRBJ1-4; TRBD1 matches 9 bases. The TCR was taken from a woman aged 18-29 years who received the yellow fever vaccine. The sequencing here drew on T cells from blood (PBMCs), unsorted or a sorted subset (not recorded which), taken before or after yellow fever vaccination (not recorded which). The CDR3 region is CASSFYGGTGNEKLFF. The DNA for the CDR3 is TGTGCCAGCAGCTTCTATGGGGGGACAGGGAATGAAAAACTGTTTTTT.